What follows are 17 T cell receptor beta chains derived from one specimen sequenced in a study of blood T cell repertoires in COVID-19. Sequencing used immunoSEQ multiplex PCR; TCRdb keeps in-frame clones, though not all of them. The sample holds under 200,000 clones, 70% to 90% seen once. The sequenced material came from peripheral blood. These receptors were taken from a woman aged 60-70 years with COVID-19, enrolled during active disease.

The genes are TRBV19 and TRBJ2-5; the match to TRBD2 covers 13 bases. Germline values: CDR1 LNHDA, CDR2 SQIVND (reference sequence). CDR3 length equals 17 residues. The junction had 14 bases not matched to a gene; V was cut back by 9 bases and J by 4 bases. The CDR3 here is CASQHRTSGRMRETQYF. The CDR3 nucleotides are TGTGCCAGCCAGCATAGGACTAGCGGGAGAATGAGAGAGACCCAGTACTTC. The complete variable domain, with remaining parts taken from reference TRBV19 and TRBJ2-5, reads DGGITQSPKYLFRKEGQNVTLSCEQNLNHDAMYWYRQDPGQGLRLIYYSQIVNDFQKGDIAEGYSVSREKKESFPLTVTSAQKNPTAFYLCASQHRTSGRMRETQYFGPGTRLLVL.

This clone has only one observation. The CDR3 loop reads CASSLMGQGVDQPQHF. The CDR3 DNA follows: TGTGCCAGCAGCTTGATGGGACAGGGGGTGGATCAGCCCCAGCATTTT. This chain connects TRBV11-2 to TRBJ1-5, with TRBD1 identical over 11 bases. There are 16 residues in the CDR3. Germline V CDR1 and CDR2: SGHAT, FQNNGV. V lost 3 bases to trimming and J lost 5 bases; unmatched junction nucleotides: 6.

This clone was detected only once. CDR3 residues: CSVGTGDEQYF. DNA of the CDR3: TGCAGCGTGGGAACAGGGGACGAGCAGTACTTC. The chain has TRBV29-1 and TRBJ2-7; 7 nucleotides match TRBD1. The V gene end was trimmed by 6 bases and the J gene end by 5 bases; junction bases not matched to a gene: 4. This CDR3 spans 11 amino acids. Germline CDR1 is SQVTM and CDR2 is ANQGSEA.

The chain couples TRBV28 to TRBJ2-7, with TRBD2 identical over 7 bases. V trimming: 2 bases; J trimming: 4 bases; junction bases outside the gene matches: 5. Looked up from germline, CDR1 is MDHEN and CDR2 is SYDVKM. This CDR3 is 14 amino acids long. CDR3 amino acids: CASSLLADRYEQYF. The CDR3 region has the DNA TGTGCCAGCAGTTTACTAGCGGATCGTTACGAGCAGTACTTC.

Concerning this clone itself: This CDR3 is also generated by other DNA sequences in the sample. The gene calls are TRBV6-5 and TRBJ1-2; 8 nucleotides align to TRBD1. The CDR3 totals 14 residues. Germline lookup yields CDR1 MNHEY and CDR2 SVGAGI. V was clipped by 0 bases and J by 8 bases; unmatched bases: 5. The DNA for the CDR3 is TGTGCCAGCAGTTACTCAGGCAGGGGGCGAGGCTACACCTTC. Its translation is CASSYSGRGRGYTF.

This chain links TRBV7-2 with TRBJ2-7; D remains unclear. Germline CDR1 and CDR2: SGHTA and FQGNSA. Deletions cut 3 bases from V and 0 bases from J, with 12 bases between. The CDR3 runs 15 residues. The CDR3 reads CASSLSQANSYEQYF. DNA of the CDR3: TGTGCCAGCAGCTTGAGTCAGGCGAACTCCTACGAGCAGTACTTC.

Note on this clone: Distinct nucleotide sequences in the sample also encode this CDR3. The rearrangement links TRBV6-5 to TRBJ1-5, with D uncertain. This CDR3 spans 15 amino acids. Per the germline V gene, CDR1 is MNHEY and CDR2 is SVGAGI. Trimming removed 0 bases from V and 2 bases from J, with 8 bases in between. CDR3 loop: CASSYSRSGNQPQHF. The CDR3 DNA is TGTGCCAGCAGTTACTCGAGATCGGGCAATCAGCCCCAGCATTTT.

This chain uses TRBV10-3 with TRBJ1-2; D is undetermined. The CDR3 totals 12 residues. The V end lost 4 bases, the J end lost 5 bases, and 8 bases lay between the germline ends. Looked up from germline, CDR1 is ENHRY and CDR2 is SYGVKD. The CDR3 DNA reads TGTGCCATCAGTGGACGAGGGTATGGCTACACCTTC. It yields the protein CAISGRGYGYTF.

The rearrangement uses TRBV7-6 and TRBJ2-7, with D unresolved. CDR3 length: 15 amino acids. With 5 bases removed from V and 2 bases from J, the gap between germline ends came to 16 bases. Germline values: CDR1 SGHVS, CDR2 FNYEAQ. The CDR3, as DNA: TGTGCCAGCAGCGCCCGACACTCGACCCCCTACGAGCAGTACTTC. Translated: CASSARHSTPYEQYF.

The chain's CDR3 is CASSQANYPYNEQFF. CDR3 sequence (DNA): TGTGCCAGCAGCCAAGCGAACTACCCGTACAATGAGCAGTTCTTC. The V and J genes are TRBV3-1 (or the pseudogene TRBV3-2) and TRBJ2-1; no clear D. The V gene's germline CDR1 is LGHDT and CDR2 YNNKEL (reference sequence). The CDR3 contains 15 residues. V lost 1 base, J lost 4 bases, and 11 bases lay in between.

This rearrangement joins TRBV5-4 to TRBJ2-7; TRBD1 agrees at 8 bases. V was pared by 1 base and J by 3 bases, with 3 bases of the junction left unmatched. The CDR3 loop spans 14 amino acids. CDR1 and CDR2 from the germline V gene are SGHNT and YYREEE (reference sequence). CDR3 DNA sequence: TGTGCCAGCAGCTTGCGACAGGGGATCTACGAGCAGTACTTC. This codes for CASSLRQGIYEQYF. Supplemented by reference TRBV5-4 and TRBJ2-7, the full variable domain reads ETGVTQSPTHLIKTRGQQVTLRCSSQSGHNTVSWYQQALGQGPQFIFQYYREEENGRGNFPPRFSGLQFPNYSSELNVNALELDDSALYLCASSLRQGIYEQYFGPGTRLTVT.

This chain links TRBV5-6 with TRBJ1-2; 12 nucleotides match TRBD1. The CDR3 is 14 residues long. CDR1 SGHDT and CDR2 YYEEEE come from the germline V gene. The V gene end was trimmed by 4 bases and the J gene end by 7 bases; junction bases not matched to a gene: 5. The CDR3 DNA sequence: TGTGCCAGCAGCGCGGGACAGGGGGCGCGTGGCTACACCTTC. As protein: CASSAGQGARGYTF. Combining the CDR3 with reference TRBV5-6 and TRBJ1-2 gives the whole variable domain DAGVTQSPTHLIKTRGQQVTLRCSPKSGHDTVSWYQQALGQGPQFIFQYYEEEERQRGNFPDRFSGHQFPNYSSELNVNALLLGDSALYLCASSAGQGARGYTFGSGTRLTVV.

The gene calls are TRBV7-2 and TRBJ2-1; 8 nucleotides match TRBD2. Germline V gene sequence: CDR1 SGHTA, CDR2 FQGNSA. This CDR3 region has 16 residues. The J segment lost 2 bases and the V segment lost 6 bases, leaving 9 bases of the junction unmatched. CDR3 residues: CASRSSGTSAYNEQFF. The CDR3 DNA sequence: TGTGCCAGCAGGTCCTCCGGGACTAGTGCCTACAATGAGCAGTTCTTC.

This rearrangement joins TRBV7-2 to TRBJ2-7; 7 bases fit TRBD1. This CDR3 region has 13 residues. Germline V gene sequence: CDR1 SGHTA, CDR2 FQGNSA. V was pared by 5 bases and J by 4 bases, with 5 bases of the junction left unmatched. The CDR3 loop is CASSDRARYEQYF. The CDR3 nucleotides read TGTGCCAGCAGCGACAGGGCAAGGTACGAGCAGTACTTC.

CDR3 in DNA: TGTGCCAGCAGTTCACAGGGGCCGGGTTACAATGAGCAGTTCTTC. Translated, it gives CASSSQGPGYNEQFF. The chain combines TRBV6-5 with TRBJ2-1; 7 bases fit TRBD1. The germline gives CDR1 MNHEY, CDR2 SVGAGI. The CDR3 is 15 residues long. The V and J ends lost 4 bases and 4 bases, in that order; junction bases with no gene match: 7.

This clone was detected once. The chain carries TRBV10-3 and TRBJ1-1; 9 nucleotides match TRBD1. Unmatched junction bases numbered 4, after V lost 4 bases and J lost 1 base. The CDR3 is made up of 15 amino acids. Germline CDR1 ENHRY, CDR2 SYGVKD. The CDR3 DNA reads TGTGCCATCAGTGGGTCGGACAGGGGGAACACTGAAGCTTTCTTT. Translated: CAISGSDRGNTEAFF.

V and J are TRBV24-1 and TRBJ1-5; TRBD1 matches at 9 bases. The CDR3 is 13 residues long. Looked up from germline, CDR1 is KGHDR and CDR2 is SFDVKD. Unmatched junction bases numbered 4, after V lost 7 bases and J lost 7 bases. The CDR3: CATSTGGWQPQHF. CDR3 bases: TGTGCCACCAGCACAGGGGGCTGGCAGCCCCAGCATTTT.